This T cell receptor beta chain was obtained from a study of OX40 agonist ivuxolimab in advanced cancers. About the study: All patients had ivuxolimab intravenously every 2 weeks at 0.01 to 10 mg/kg.

Using immunoSEQ multiplex PCR, the repertoire was profiled, and TCRdb retains in-frame clones only, with some absent. Of roughly 53,000 clones listed, 79% are singletons. In the case of this clone: Its antigen is not identified.

Trimming cost V 2 bases and J 5 bases; bases outside gene matches: 7. The CDR3 is 14 amino acids. The germline V gene encodes CDR1 SGHNT and CDR2 YYREEE (reference sequence). Study-wide results and caveats: Also present in some nonresponders was a low level of normalized T-cell clonal expansion. Which antigen the expanded peripheral T cells recognized is unknown. Clonal expansion by week 6 occurred in CD4+ and CD8+ blood T cells (at 0.1 to 3.0 mg/kg).

Material: CD4+ or CD8+ T cells sorted from blood, obtained in a trial of the OX40 agonist ivuxolimab. The sequence was obtained from an adult with an advanced solid tumor such as melanoma, head and neck, liver or kidney cancer. J is TRBJ2-7 and V is TRBV5-4; TRBD2 matches at 7 bases. The CDR3 is CASSFGLEGDEQYF. DNA of the CDR3: TGTGCCAGCAGCTTCGGACTAGAGGGCGACGAGCAGTACTTC.